The subject of this entry is one T cell receptor beta chain. What it binds is unknown. The sample belongs to a study of CD8+ T cells in alopecia areata. Overall study context: Dosing with tofacitinib proceeded for 6 to 18 months, followed by 6 months off drug. Findings of the study overall: The study found higher clonality in lesional than normal scalp, especially in alopecia totalis/universalis.

Patients with alopecia areata provided lesional scalp punch biopsies as well as peripheral blood. Following extraction, RNA underwent reverse transcription to cDNA, which served as the sequencing template. TCRdb's copy holds only in-frame clones and misses some; the assay was immunoSEQ multiplex PCR. This table holds 160,000 or so clones, around 71% found once. This sequence originates from a human donor with alopecia areata. The sample was CD8+ T cells sorted from blood, taken at week 0.

The CDR3: CASRTGGDGNEQFF. The CDR3 coding sequence is TGTGCCAGCAGAACGGGCGGTGATGGGAATGAGCAGTTCTTC. The chain carries TRBV6-5 and TRBJ2-1, with D unresolved. V was cut by 6 bases and J by 7 bases, with 16 bases left in between. Germline values: CDR1 MNHEY, CDR2 SVGAGI. The CDR3 has 14 amino acids.